One T cell receptor beta chain is described in this entry. What it binds is unknown. The data originate from a study of CD8+CD57+ T cells in acquired aplastic anemia. Study-wide context: An average of 3.2 ug of DNA was obtained from sorted CD4+ and CD8+ cells.

The V gene's germline CDR1 is SNHLY and CDR2 FYNNEI. The CDR3 extends over 17 amino acids. V shed 6 bases and J 0 bases; nucleotides not matched to a gene: 8. Both TCR beta VDJ combination and CDR3 sequence profiling were carried out. Genomic DNA was the template for this profiling. MiXCR, applied by TCRdb to the reads, yields one record per CDR3 protein. The repertoire includes a few hundred thousand distinct CDR3 sequences, 30% to 40% of them detected once, and 0.9% to 1.2% sits in the top ten. Notes on the study in general: Patients were compared with controls for CD8+ Simpson's diversity, and no significant difference emerged. Overlap between patients and controls comprised about 28 CD8+ CDR3 sequences.

The rearrangement uses TRBV2 and TRBJ2-7, with TRBD2 matching 13 bases. The receptor was isolated from a human donor in good health, serving as a control. The sequencing input was sorted CD4+, CD8+, or CD8+CD57+ T cells (not recorded which) from PBMCs. The CDR3 DNA is TGTGCCAGCAGCCCTCACCGACTAGCGGGAGGCTCCTACGAGCAGTACTTC. It translates to CASSPHRLAGGSYEQYF.